The clone carrying this T cell receptor (beta chain) was observed many times. Its matching antigen is unknown. V dropped 1 base and J dropped 9 bases, with 10 bases sitting between them. Looked up from germline, CDR1 is LGHDT and CDR2 is YNNKEL (reference sequence). This CDR3 has 14 amino acids. The data are from a study of metastatic and nonmetastatic thyroid tumors. Study as a whole: The authors compared repertoires across blood and tumor or nodule tissue from malignant and benign thyroid patients.

Study-wide points: Malignant thyroid tumors reportedly exceeded benign nodules significantly in TCR beta diversity, with the difference appearing in blood and tumor.

Until they underwent thyroid surgery, no patient had received any treatment. Per the study methods: What underpinned the distant-metastasis classifier for papillary thyroid cancer was the set of CDR3 differences across clinicopathological groups. TCRdb reprocessed the PCR reads using MiXCR. TCRdb assigned the V and J calls; the authors' analysis was not used. The sample holds 31,000 or so clones, more than 15% seen once. The specimen sequenced was blood. V and J are TRBV3-1 and TRBJ1-6; D may be TRBD1 (6 bases). The clonotype comes from a female donor with papillary thyroid cancer or a benign thyroid nodule (not recorded which). Some clones in this sample may be carry-over from other donors' samples. The CDR3, as DNA: TGTGCCAGCAGCCAAGGGACAGCTGGTTCACCCCTCCACTTT. As protein: CASSQGTAGSPLHF.